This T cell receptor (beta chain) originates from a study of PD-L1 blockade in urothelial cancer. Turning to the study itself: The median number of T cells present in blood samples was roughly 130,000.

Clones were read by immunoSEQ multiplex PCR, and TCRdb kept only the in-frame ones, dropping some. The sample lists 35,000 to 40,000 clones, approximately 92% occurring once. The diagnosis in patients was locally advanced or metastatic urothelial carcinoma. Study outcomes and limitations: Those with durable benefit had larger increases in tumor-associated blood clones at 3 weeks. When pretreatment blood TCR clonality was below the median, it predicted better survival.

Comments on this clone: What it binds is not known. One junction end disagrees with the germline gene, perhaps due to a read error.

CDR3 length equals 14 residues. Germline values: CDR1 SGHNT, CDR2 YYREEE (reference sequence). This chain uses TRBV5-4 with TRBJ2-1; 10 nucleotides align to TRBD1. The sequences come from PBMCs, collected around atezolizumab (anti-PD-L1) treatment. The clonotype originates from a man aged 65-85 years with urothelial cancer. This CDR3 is CASSLGDRGQNEVF. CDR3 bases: TGTGCCAGCAGCTTAGGGGACAGGGGTCAGAATGAGGTCTTC. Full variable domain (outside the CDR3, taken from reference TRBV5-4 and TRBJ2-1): ETGVTQSPTHLIKTRGQQVTLRCSSQSGHNTVSWYQQALGQGPQFIFQYYREEENGRGNFPPRFSGLQFPNYSSELNVNALELDDSALYLCASSLGDRGQNEVFGPGTRLTVL.